This T cell receptor beta chain is from a study of identical twins. Unique molecular identifiers were present on cDNA, and template switching added a universal primer site. MiXCR was run by TCRdb on the 5' RACE reads, yielding one entry per CDR3 protein. The sample records about 720,000 distinct CDR3 sequences, 15% to 20% being singletons. Trimming shortened V by 0 bases and J by 9 bases, and 21 bases separated the two germline ends. The CDR3 length is 16 residues. The germline CDR1 and CDR2 sequences are LGHNA and YSLEER. This clonotype showed up just a few times. These data were likewise used in another study, on T cells expressing NK-cell markers. That work contributes: Where several donors were concerned, these clonotypes also led the CD3+CD56-NKG2C+ fraction.

The source of this sequence is a woman aged 18-29 years in good health. The specimen was PBMCs. The J gene is TRBJ2-7, the V gene TRBV4-3; D not certain. The CDR3, as DNA: TGCGCCAGCAGCCAAGAAGGCCCGGGTACTGCGTTTGGGCAGTACTTC. This gives the protein CASSQEGPGTAFGQYF.